The source of this T cell receptor (beta chain) is a study of somatic mutations in cytotoxic T cells in rheumatoid arthritis. After CD4+ and CD8+ cells were isolated by positive magnetic bead selection, their purity was checked by flow cytometry. Regarding the study as a whole: The identity of the antigens targeted by the expanded CD8+ clones remained unknown.

The CDR3 consists of 12 residues. Per germline, CDR1 MDHEN and CDR2 SYDVKM. Trimming cost V 6 bases and J 1 base, with 4 bases left between them. This table comes from immunoSEQ multiplex PCR, and its TCRdb copy is limited to in-frame clones, with some not included. The table shows 14,000 or so clones, with roughly 77% occurring only once. Remarks on this clone: The antigen is not known.

This chain links TRBV28 with TRBJ2-1; D gene ambiguous. The sequencing sample was made of CD8+ T cells sorted from blood. This clonotype was obtained from an adult with rheumatoid arthritis. The CDR3 here is CASRPSYNEQFF. For the CDR3, the DNA is TGTGCCAGCAGGCCTTCCTACAATGAGCAGTTCTTC.